This passage covers 11 T cell receptor beta chains from one sample sequenced in a study of cytomegalovirus exposure and HLA in healthy donors. Amplification used 60 Vbeta primers and 13 Jbeta primers. Libraries were prepared by immunoSEQ multiplex PCR; TCRdb keeps only in-frame clonotypes and omits some of them. The table has around 79,000 clones, 73% seen once. Source material: PBMCs. The receptor set was obtained from a woman aged 40 to 50 in good health and CMV-seropositive.

V gene TRBV7-2 combines with J gene TRBJ2-7; 8 bases are shared with TRBD1. The germline CDR1 and CDR2 sequences are SGHTA and FQGNSA. The CDR3 sequence is 14 residues long. V shed 1 base and J 3 bases; nucleotides not matched to a gene: 2. CDR3 region: CASSLGTGNYEQYF. The CDR3 bases are TGTGCCAGCAGCTTAGGGACAGGGAACTACGAGCAGTACTTC.

This chain uses TRBV5-4 with TRBJ2-3, with a possible D match to TRBD2 (6 bases). The CDR3 has 14 amino acids. With 4 bases removed from V and 3 bases from J, the gap between germline ends came to 12 bases. Germline V lookup: CDR1 SGHNT, CDR2 YYREEE (reference sequence). DNA for the CDR3: TGTGCCAGCAGCGAACGTGGAGGGACAGATACGCAGTATTTT. This translates into CASSERGGTDTQYF.

This clone showed up just a few times. V is TRBV29-1 and J is TRBJ1-2; TRBD1 agrees at 7 bases. The CDR3 consists of 13 residues. Germline CDR1 reads SQVTM; CDR2 reads ANQGSEA. V dropped 3 bases and J dropped 6; count of bases not matched to a gene: 7. CDR3 sequence: CSVDATGLDGYTF. The CDR3 DNA follows: TGCAGCGTTGATGCGACAGGGCTGGATGGCTACACCTTC.

The V gene is TRBV7-9, the J gene TRBJ1-4, with 7 bases identical to TRBD1. Germline V CDR1 and CDR2: SEHNR, FQNEAQ (reference sequence). The CDR3 covers 16 residues. Losses at the gene ends were 5 bases for V and 6 bases for J; bases not matched to a gene: 12. CDR3: CASSQGQSNWDEKLFF. The CDR3 DNA reads as TGTGCCAGCAGCCAGGGACAGTCGAATTGGGATGAAAAACTGTTTTTT.

This clone has more than one count but fewer than ten. The chain uses TRBV28 and TRBJ1-2, with D possibly TRBD1 on 6 matching bases. Germline CDR1 and CDR2: MDHEN and SYDVKM. The CDR3 is 15 amino acids. V was trimmed by 6 bases and J by 8 bases, leaving 22 bases between them. CDR3 sequence reads: CASSETTAGVGGYTF. In DNA form, the CDR3 reads TGTGCCAGCAGCGAAACTACTGCAGGGGTGGGCGGCTACACCTTC.

The table lists this clone with a count of one. V usage is TRBV29-1 and J usage is TRBJ2-5; 8 bases map to TRBD1. The CDR3 consists of 13 residues. Germline-derived CDR1 and CDR2 are SQVTM and ANQGSEA. The V segment lost 4 bases and the J segment 5 bases; nucleotides outside the gene matches: 6. The CDR3 sequence is CSVGQGARETQYF. The CDR3 coding sequence is TGCAGCGTTGGGCAGGGGGCTCGGGAGACCCAGTACTTC.

V gene TRBV18 combines with J gene TRBJ1-6; perhaps TRBD1 as D (6 bases). This CDR3 spans 13 amino acids. V was trimmed by 5 bases and J by 10 bases, leaving 12 bases between them. CDR1 is KGHSH, CDR2 LQKENI, per germline. In DNA form, the CDR3 reads TGTGCCAGCTCATCTACAGGGAACTCACCCCTCCACTTT. It codes for CASSSTGNSPLHF.

This chain connects TRBV13 to TRBJ2-7; D possibly corresponds to TRBD2 (5 bases). The CDR3 contains 15 residues. Trimming cost V 4 bases and J 0 bases, with 13 bases left between them. Germline assignment: CDR1 PRHDT and CDR2 FYEKMQ (reference sequence). The chain's CDR3 is CASSSWTQFSYEQYF. CDR3 DNA: TGTGCCAGCAGCTCCTGGACTCAGTTCTCCTACGAGCAGTACTTC.

The chain has TRBV4-2 and TRBJ2-3; TRBD2 aligns across 7 bases. CDR1 LGHNA and CDR2 YNFKEQ come from the germline V gene. The CDR3 is made up of 15 amino acids. Losses at the gene ends were 3 bases for V and 2 bases for J; bases not matched to a gene: 5. CDR3 sequence (DNA): TGTGCCAGCAGCCAGGGGGGGTGGGTCACAGATACGCAGTATTTT. Residues: CASSQGGWVTDTQYF.

The gene calls are TRBV10-1 and TRBJ2-2; a weak D match, TRBD1 (6 bases). Germline CDR1 WNHNN, CDR2 SYGVQD (reference sequence). The V gene lost 3 bases and the J gene lost 4 bases, with 15 bases spanning the gap. This CDR3 spans 16 amino acids. CDR3 DNA: TGCGCCAGCAGTGAACACAAAGGCAGGGGCACCGGGGAGCTGTTTTTT. Its protein is CASSEHKGRGTGELFF.

This clone has more than one count but fewer than ten. The chain links TRBV6-6 to TRBJ1-3; D gene ambiguous. V was shortened by 2 bases and J by 4 bases, with 3 bases between the two germline ends. The CDR3 contains 12 residues. Germline V lookup: CDR1 MNHNY, CDR2 SVGAGI (reference sequence). DNA for the CDR3: TGTGCCAGCAGTTACCGGGGAAACACCATATATTTT. This translates into CASSYRGNTIYF.